This T cell receptor beta chain is drawn from a study of blood T cell repertoires in COVID-19. Libraries were prepared by immunoSEQ multiplex PCR; TCRdb keeps only in-frame clonotypes and omits some of them. The sample shows fewer than 350,000 clones, around nine tenths of them seen only once. CDR1 and CDR2 from the germline V gene are MNHEY and SVGEGT. This CDR3 comprises 14 residues. Between the trimmed V and J ends, which lost 2 bases and 3 bases, there was a span of 11 bases. The material sequenced was PBMCs or T cells enriched from blood (not recorded which). The receptor was derived from a woman aged 60-70 years in a cohort exposed to, infected with or recovered from COVID-19 (not recorded which). The V call is TRBV6-2 or TRBV6-3, the J call TRBJ2-7; D is perhaps TRBD2 (6 bases). CDR3: CASSYGGGYYEQYF. The CDR3 DNA is TGTGCCAGCAGTTACGGCGGAGGGTACTACGAGCAGTACTTC.